A selection of T cell receptor beta chains follows, all from one sample in a study of blood T cell repertoires in COVID-19. The data were produced by immunoSEQ multiplex PCR, yet TCRdb's version contains in-frame clones alone and is incomplete. The sample lists just under 350,000 clones, around 80% occurring once. What was sequenced was peripheral blood. The source is a man under 40 with active or convalescent COVID-19. The CDR3 runs from the conserved cysteine through the conserved F or W. A D gene is named only where the DNA matches it firmly. Where a row states a size, it is once, few, many or the class of an expanded clone; other rows omit it.

clone size: .
J gene: TRBJ2-7
V gene: TRBV6-2/TRBV6-3
D gene: .
CDR3 DNA: TGTGCCAGCAGTGCACACAGCTACGAGCAGTACTTC
CDR3 protein: CASSAHSYEQYF

clone size: .
J gene: TRBJ2-5
V gene: TRBV12-3/TRBV12-4
D gene: .
CDR3 DNA: TGTGCCAGCGTTGGGACAAGGAAAGAGACCCAGTACTTC
CDR3 protein: CASVGTRKETQYF

clone size: .
J gene: TRBJ1-4
V gene: TRBV5-1
D gene: .
CDR3 DNA: TGCGCCAGCAGCCCGACAGGTGGTGATGAAAAACTGTTTTTT
CDR3 protein: CASSPTGGDEKLFF

clone size: .
J gene: TRBJ2-3
V gene: TRBV6-5
D gene: TRBD2
CDR3 DNA: TGTGCCAGCAGAGTAACGGGGGGGTTCACAGATACGCAGTATTTT
CDR3 protein: CASRVTGGFTDTQYF

clone size: few
J gene: TRBJ1-5
V gene: TRBV30
D gene: TRBD1
CDR3 DNA: TGTGCCTGGAGTACCGGGACAGGGGCTAGCAATCAGCCCCAGCATTTT
CDR3 protein: CAWSTGTGASNQPQHF

clone size: .
J gene: TRBJ2-2
V gene: TRBV7-3
D gene: TRBD1
CDR3 DNA: TGTGCCAGCAGCACCCACCAGGGGGTGGCCGGGGAGCTGTTTTTT
CDR3 protein: CASSTHQGVAGELFF

clone size: .
J gene: TRBJ2-1
V gene: TRBV6-6
D gene: .
CDR3 DNA: TGTGCCAGCAGTTACGCGGAGACAGCTGAGCAGTTCTTC
CDR3 protein: CASSYAETAEQFF

clone size: .
J gene: TRBJ2-6
V gene: TRBV4-3
D gene: TRBD1
CDR3 DNA: TGCGCCAGCAGCCAAGAAAGGACAGGGTTTTACTCTGGGGCCAACGTCCTGACTTTC
CDR3 protein: CASSQERTGFYSGANVLTF

clone size: .
J gene: TRBJ2-7
V gene: TRBV19
D gene: TRBD1
CDR3 DNA: TGTGCCAGTAGTATGGGACAGGGGATATCCTACGAGCAGTACTTC
CDR3 protein: CASSMGQGISYEQYF

clone size: once
J gene: TRBJ2-1
V gene: TRBV5-1
D gene: TRBD2
CDR3 DNA: TGCGCCAGCAGCTCCGGACTAGCGGGCGCCTACAATGAGCAGTTCTTC
CDR3 protein: CASSSGLAGAYNEQFF

clone size: .
J gene: TRBJ2-1
V gene: TRBV11-2
D gene: TRBD2
CDR3 DNA: TGTGCCAGCAGCGCATTTGGCGGGGGGGCGGTTGAGCAGTTCTTC
CDR3 protein: CASSAFGGGAVEQFF

clone size: .
J gene: TRBJ2-7
V gene: TRBV19
D gene: .
CDR3 DNA: TGTGCCAGTAGTATGGCCCCGACACTTCCCTACGAGCAGTACTTC
CDR3 protein: CASSMAPTLPYEQYF

clone size: .
J gene: TRBJ1-6
V gene: TRBV20-1
D gene: TRBD1
CDR3 DNA: TGCAGTGCTAGTGAGGACAGGGGATCACCCCTCCACTTT
CDR3 protein: CSASEDRGSPLHF

clone size: .
J gene: TRBJ2-7
V gene: TRBV7-3
D gene: TRBD2
CDR3 DNA: TGTGCCAGCAGCTTGACTAGCGGGAGGGCCTACGAGCAGTACTTC
CDR3 protein: CASSLTSGRAYEQYF

clone size: .
J gene: TRBJ1-6
V gene: TRBV28
D gene: .
CDR3 DNA: TGTGCCAGCAGCAGGGCGGGACGGAGGGGAAATTCACCCCTCCACTTT
CDR3 protein: CASSRAGRRGNSPLHF

clone size: .
J gene: TRBJ2-7
V gene: TRBV5-5
D gene: .
CDR3 DNA: TGTGCCAGCACGGGTCCTTCCTACGAGCAGTACTTC
CDR3 protein: CASTGPSYEQYF

clone size: .
J gene: TRBJ2-1
V gene: TRBV11-2
D gene: TRBD2
CDR3 DNA: TGTGCCAGCAGCTTAGGCTCTAGGGAGGGCACCAATGAGCAGTTCTTC
CDR3 protein: CASSLGSREGTNEQFF

clone size: .
J gene: TRBJ1-2
V gene: TRBV29-1
D gene: TRBD1
CDR3 DNA: TGCAGCGTTGACCTTACAGGGGTTGTCTATGGCTACACCTTC
CDR3 protein: CSVDLTGVVYGYTF

clone size: .
J gene: TRBJ1-4
V gene: TRBV6-6
D gene: .
CDR3 DNA: TGTGCCAGCAGTTACGAGGGTGAAAAACTGTTTTTT
CDR3 protein: CASSYEGEKLFF

clone size: .
J gene: TRBJ1-2
V gene: TRBV19
D gene: TRBD1
CDR3 DNA: TGTGCCAGTAGTGTCGGGACAGCTAACTATGGCTACACCTTC
CDR3 protein: CASSVGTANYGYTF

clone size: .
J gene: TRBJ1-3
V gene: TRBV19
D gene: .
CDR3 DNA: TGTGCCAGTAGTATGAGAGGGCTTGGAAACACCATATATTTT
CDR3 protein: CASSMRGLGNTIYF

clone size: .
J gene: TRBJ1-2
V gene: TRBV4-3
D gene: TRBD1
CDR3 DNA: TGCGCCAGCAGCCAGGATACAGGGGGCGCAGTGTCAGGCTACACCTTC
CDR3 protein: CASSQDTGGAVSGYTF

clone size: .
J gene: TRBJ1-5
V gene: TRBV6-2/TRBV6-3
D gene: TRBD1
CDR3 DNA: TGTGCCAGCAGTTACCCTCAAGACAGGGGGCGTCGCAATCAGCCCCAGCATTTT
CDR3 protein: CASSYPQDRGRRNQPQHF

clone size: .
J gene: TRBJ1-2
V gene: TRBV6-1
D gene: TRBD1
CDR3 DNA: TGTGCCAGCAGTGAAAGGTCAGGGGACAGGGATGGCTACACCTTC
CDR3 protein: CASSERSGDRDGYTF

clone size: .
J gene: TRBJ1-4
V gene: TRBV6-5
D gene: .
CDR3 DNA: TGTGCCAGCAGCGATGACGGGAATGAAAAACTGTTTTTT
CDR3 protein: CASSDDGNEKLFF

clone size: .
J gene: TRBJ2-5
V gene: TRBV11-3
D gene: TRBD2
CDR3 DNA: TGTGCCAGCAGCTTAGAAACTAGCGGGCAAGAGACCCAGTACTTC
CDR3 protein: CASSLETSGQETQYF

clone size: .
J gene: TRBJ2-1
V gene: TRBV11-3
D gene: TRBD1
CDR3 DNA: TGTGCCAGCAGCTTGGGTCGGCAGGGGGCCATTGAGCAGTTCTTC
CDR3 protein: CASSLGRQGAIEQFF

clone size: .
J gene: TRBJ1-2
V gene: TRBV6-2/TRBV6-3
D gene: .
CDR3 DNA: TGTGCCAGCAGCCTTACAGAACCCTATGGCTACACCTTC
CDR3 protein: CASSLTEPYGYTF

clone size: .
J gene: TRBJ2-7
V gene: TRBV7-2
D gene: TRBD2
CDR3 DNA: TGTGCCAGCAGCCTCCCGTCGGTGGGGACTAGACCTAACGAGCAGTACTTC
CDR3 protein: CASSLPSVGTRPNEQYF

clone size: .
J gene: TRBJ1-6
V gene: TRBV6-5
D gene: TRBD1
CDR3 DNA: TGTGCCAGCAGCCGACAGGGGAATTCACCCCTCCACTTT
CDR3 protein: CASSRQGNSPLHF

clone size: .
J gene: TRBJ1-1
V gene: TRBV27
D gene: TRBD1
CDR3 DNA: TGTGCCAGCACCGATGGGGACAGGAGTGAAGCTTTCTTT
CDR3 protein: CASTDGDRSEAFF

clone size: once
J gene: TRBJ1-1
V gene: TRBV18
D gene: .
CDR3 DNA: TGTGCCAGCTCGGCGGGAGAAGCTTTCTTT
CDR3 protein: CASSAGEAFF

clone size: .
J gene: TRBJ2-3
V gene: TRBV5-1
D gene: .
CDR3 DNA: TGCGCCAGCAGCCTACGTAGAACCGCCGTTGAAGATACGCAGTATTTT
CDR3 protein: CASSLRRTAVEDTQYF

clone size: .
J gene: TRBJ2-1
V gene: TRBV6-1
D gene: .
CDR3 DNA: TGTGCCAGCAGTGACGGTCTGAGCTCCTACAATGAGCAGTTCTTC
CDR3 protein: CASSDGLSSYNEQFF

clone size: .
J gene: TRBJ2-7
V gene: TRBV24-1
D gene: .
CDR3 DNA: TGTGCCACCAGTGACCCCAGCGGAGCCTCCTACGAGCAGTACTTC
CDR3 protein: CATSDPSGASYEQYF

clone size: .
J gene: TRBJ1-2
V gene: TRBV9
D gene: TRBD1
CDR3 DNA: TGTGCCAGCAGCGTAGCGGGACAGGGCCTTGTGGCTAACTATGGCTACACCTTC
CDR3 protein: CASSVAGQGLVANYGYTF

clone size: .
J gene: TRBJ1-1
V gene: TRBV30
D gene: TRBD1
CDR3 DNA: TGTGCCTGGAGAACGACAGGGGAGACTGAAGCTTTCTTT
CDR3 protein: CAWRTTGETEAFF

clone size: .
J gene: TRBJ2-1
V gene: TRBV24-1
D gene: .
CDR3 DNA: TGTGCCACCAGTGATTTGCCCCAGCCTCACAGGGACCCTGACTACAATGAGCAGTTCTTC
CDR3 protein: CATSDLPQPHRDPDYNEQFF

clone size: .
J gene: TRBJ2-1
V gene: TRBV24-1
D gene: TRBD2
CDR3 DNA: TGTGCCACCAGTGATCCGAGGGGTAGCCGGGGACTAAATGAGCAGTTCTTC
CDR3 protein: CATSDPRGSRGLNEQFF

clone size: .
J gene: TRBJ1-4
V gene: TRBV7-2
D gene: .
CDR3 DNA: TGTGCCAGCAGCTCCGACCTAGGGGAGGGTGGTGAAAAACTGTTTTTT
CDR3 protein: CASSSDLGEGGEKLFF

clone size: .
J gene: TRBJ2-7
V gene: TRBV7-9
D gene: .
CDR3 DNA: TGTGCCAGCAGTTTAGGAGGGAGGCCTATCTACGAGCAGTACTTC
CDR3 protein: CASSLGGRPIYEQYF

clone size: .
J gene: TRBJ2-5
V gene: TRBV18
D gene: TRBD1
CDR3 DNA: TGTGCCAGCTCACCGGGACAGGGGATGGAGACCCAGTACTTC
CDR3 protein: CASSPGQGMETQYF

clone size: once
J gene: TRBJ2-5
V gene: TRBV4-2
D gene: TRBD2
CDR3 DNA: TGTGCCAGCAGCCCCTCGGGGGGGTACCAAGAGACCCAGTACTTC
CDR3 protein: CASSPSGGYQETQYF

clone size: .
J gene: TRBJ2-7
V gene: TRBV5-5
D gene: TRBD2
CDR3 DNA: TGTGCCAGCAGCTTAAGGCCTAGCGGGGGGGACCTGTACGAGCAGTACTTC
CDR3 protein: CASSLRPSGGDLYEQYF

clone size: .
J gene: TRBJ1-1
V gene: TRBV28
D gene: .
CDR3 DNA: TGTGCCAGCAGTTTATGGGGCAGTGAAGCTTTCTTT
CDR3 protein: CASSLWGSEAFF

clone size: .
J gene: TRBJ2-5
V gene: TRBV6-1
D gene: TRBD2
CDR3 DNA: TGTGCCAGCAGTGGCCCCCTAGCGGGAACAGGAGAGACCCAGTACTTC
CDR3 protein: CASSGPLAGTGETQYF

clone size: few
J gene: TRBJ1-5
V gene: TRBV6-5
D gene: .
CDR3 DNA: TGTGCCAGCAGGATGGGGGGGGACGGCAATCAGCCCCAGCATTTT
CDR3 protein: CASRMGGDGNQPQHF

clone size: .
J gene: TRBJ2-1
V gene: TRBV30
D gene: .
CDR3 DNA: TGTGCCTGGAGTGTCGGTGGGCCCTACAATGAGCAGTTCTTC
CDR3 protein: CAWSVGGPYNEQFF

clone size: .
J gene: TRBJ2-1
V gene: TRBV29-1
D gene: TRBD2
CDR3 DNA: TGCAGCGGAGCGGGACCCTTCTACAATGAGCAGTTCTTC
CDR3 protein: CSGAGPFYNEQFF

clone size: .
J gene: TRBJ2-6
V gene: TRBV5-1
D gene: TRBD1
CDR3 DNA: TGCGCCAGCAGCGGGGGACAGGGCGGAGGTGGTGGGGCCAACGTCCTGACTTTC
CDR3 protein: CASSGGQGGGGGANVLTF

clone size: once
J gene: TRBJ1-1
V gene: TRBV29-1
D gene: TRBD1
CDR3 DNA: TGCAGCATATCCGCGACAGGGTTCACTGAAGCTTTCTTT
CDR3 protein: CSISATGFTEAFF

clone size: few
J gene: TRBJ1-2
V gene: TRBV5-4
D gene: .
CDR3 DNA: TGTGCCAGCAGCTTACGTAGCAGGGCCGATTCTGGCTACACCTTC
CDR3 protein: CASSLRSRADSGYTF

clone size: .
J gene: TRBJ1-2
V gene: TRBV15
D gene: .
CDR3 DNA: TGTGCCACCAGCACTAGGTTCGCCTCCTCCTATGGCTACACCTTC
CDR3 protein: CATSTRFASSYGYTF

clone size: .
J gene: TRBJ2-5
V gene: TRBV3-1/TRBV3-2
D gene: .
CDR3 DNA: TGTGCCAGTGGTCAGTGGGAGACCCAGTACTTC
CDR3 protein: CASGQWETQYF

clone size: .
J gene: TRBJ2-4
V gene: TRBV30
D gene: .
CDR3 DNA: TGTGCCTGGGGACAGCGGCAGTACTTC
CDR3 protein: CAWGQRQYF

clone size: .
J gene: TRBJ2-7
V gene: TRBV3-1/TRBV3-2
D gene: .
CDR3 DNA: TGTGCCAGCAGCCAAGGGGGCGCGTCCCACGAGCAGTACTTC
CDR3 protein: CASSQGGASHEQYF

clone size: .
J gene: TRBJ1-3
V gene: TRBV19
D gene: .
CDR3 DNA: TGTGCCAGCTCGCGGTCTGGAAACACCATATATTTT
CDR3 protein: CASSRSGNTIYF